The 23 T cell receptor beta chains presented below share a single source sample, sequenced in a study of T cell responses to AZD1222 COVID-19 vaccine. TCRdb keeps only in-frame clones here, not all; method: immunoSEQ multiplex PCR. This repertoire shows about 83,000 clones, approximately 92% found once; its top ten account for just over 30%. The sequencing used peripheral blood, collected on day 0 of AZD1222 vaccination. The origin of the receptors is an adult in good health.

This chain links TRBV7-6 with TRBJ2-7; TRBD2 matches at 12 bases. The CDR3 has 18 residues. V lost 5 bases and J lost 4; bases outside the gene matches: 15. The germline V gene has CDR1 SGHVS and CDR2 FNYEAQ. The CDR3 bases are TGTGCCAGCAGCCCCCGGGCTAGCGGGAGGGCCGGGCTTTACGAGCAGTACTTC. Amino acid sequence: CASSPRASGRAGLYEQYF.

This chain joins TRBV6-6 and TRBJ1-2; D is ambiguous. Germline V gene data show CDR1 as MNHNY and CDR2 as SVGAGI (reference sequence). Trimming removed 5 bases at V and 0 bases at J, with 19 bases between. The CDR3 length is 17 residues. CDR3 nucleotide sequence: TGTGCCAGCAGTCCGCTCCCCGGGAACGTTGCTAACTATGGCTACACCTTC. This sequence encodes CASSPLPGNVANYGYTF.

The chain recombines TRBV5-6 with TRBJ2-7; D is unclear. V was clipped by 2 bases and J by 1 base, with 10 bases between them. The germline CDR1 and CDR2 sequences are SGHDT and YYEEEE. The CDR3 has 14 amino acids. The CDR3 reads CASSLGEASYEQYF. The DNA for the CDR3 is TGTGCCAGCAGCTTAGGAGAAGCTTCCTACGAGCAGTACTTC. Looking up the rest from reference TRBV5-6 and TRBJ2-7 gives the full variable domain: DAGVTQSPTHLIKTRGQQVTLRCSPKSGHDTVSWYQQALGQGPQFIFQYYEEEERQRGNFPDRFSGHQFPNYSSELNVNALLLGDSALYLCASSLGEASYEQYFGPGTRLTVT.

The V and J genes are TRBV5-4 and TRBJ2-5, with D perhaps matching TRBD1 or TRBD2 (5 bases each). The CDR3 covers 14 residues. Germline loops: CDR1 SGHNT, CDR2 YYREEE (reference sequence). The V gene lost 4 bases and the J gene lost 4 bases, with 14 bases spanning the gap. The CDR3 DNA reads as TGTGCCAGCAGCCTGGGACGGGATGTAGAGACCCAGTACTTC. It encodes CASSLGRDVETQYF.

This sequence joins TRBV5-4 and TRBJ2-3; either TRBD1 or TRBD2 may supply D (7 bases each). Germline V gene sequence: CDR1 SGHNT, CDR2 YYREEE (reference sequence). The CDR3 runs 17 residues. Trimming took 4 bases from V and 4 from J, leaving 22 bases between them. CDR3 DNA: TGTGCCAGCAGCGCCCGAGGGGGCGGGAGTGGAGCAGATACGCAGTATTTT. It encodes CASSARGGGSGADTQYF.

The chain employs TRBV5-5 and TRBJ2-5; D unresolved. This CDR3 comprises 14 residues. Trimming shortened V by 2 bases and J by 3 bases, and 11 bases separated the two germline ends. Germline CDR1 and CDR2: SGHKS and YYEKEE (reference sequence). The CDR3 bases are TGTGCCAGCAGCTTAGTCCTCGGAGAAGAGACCCAGTACTTC. Protein: CASSLVLGEETQYF.

The rearrangement links TRBV28 to TRBJ1-1; no clear D gene. The germline V gene encodes CDR1 MDHEN and CDR2 SYDVKM. The CDR3 has 14 amino acids. The V gene lost 9 bases and the J gene lost 10 bases, with 24 bases spanning the gap. The CDR3 sequence: CASIIAGKRETAFF. The CDR3 DNA sequence: TGTGCCAGTATCATAGCCGGAAAGAGGGAGACAGCTTTCTTT.

CDR3 sequence: CATGKAGQSNEKLFF. The DNA of the CDR3 is TGTGCCACCGGCAAAGCGGGACAGTCAAATGAAAAACTGTTTTTT. The chain couples TRBV28 to TRBJ1-4; TRBD1 agrees at 7 bases. The CDR3 runs to 15 residues. V lost 10 bases, J lost 5 bases, and 13 bases stayed unmatched. From germline, CDR1 is MDHEN and CDR2 SYDVKM.

This chain links TRBV23-1 with TRBJ2-7; 11 nucleotides align to TRBD2. TRBV23-1 counts as an open reading frame of uncertain function. CDR3 size: 20 residues. V shed 0 bases and J 7 bases; nucleotides not matched to a gene: 20. Here the CDR3 DNA reads TGCGCCAGCAGTCAATCGGCCTCCCTCGTGGGTAGCGGGAGGGCAGGGGAGCAGTACTTC. Translated, it gives CASSQSASLVGSGRAGEQYF.

The CDR3 nucleotides are TGTGCCAGCAGCGCACAGGGGGCCTCTTCCTACGAGCAGTACTTC. Amino acids: CASSAQGASSYEQYF. The J gene is TRBJ2-7, the V gene TRBV9, with 9 positions matching TRBD1. The CDR3 has 15 amino acids. V was pared by 3 bases and J by 1 base, with 5 bases of the junction left unmatched. Germline V gives CDR1 SGDLS, CDR2 YYNGEE.

CDR3 coding DNA: TGTGCCAGCAGCTTACGATTCAACACTGAAGCTTTCTTT. Translated: CASSLRFNTEAFF. The rearrangement links TRBV7-2 to TRBJ1-1, with D unresolved. The V and J ends lost 2 bases and 2 bases respectively, with 6 bases between them. The CDR3 is 13 amino acids. The germline V gene has CDR1 SGHTA and CDR2 FQGNSA.

The V gene is TRBV2, the J gene TRBJ2-7; TRBD2 aligns across 12 bases. The CDR3 length is 16 residues. Germline-derived CDR1 and CDR2 are SNHLY and FYNNEI. The V and J ends lost 4 bases and 6 bases, in that order; junction bases with no gene match: 10. CDR3 sequence: CASSGGLAGQGSEQYF. DNA of the CDR3: TGTGCCAGCAGTGGGGGACTAGCGGGTCAGGGAAGCGAGCAGTACTTC.

The chain joins TRBV28 to TRBJ1-1, with 11 positions matching TRBD1. V lost 7 bases to trimming and J lost 5 bases; unmatched junction nucleotides: 12. CDR3 size: 16 residues. Germline lookup yields CDR1 MDHEN and CDR2 SYDVKM. Written as DNA, the CDR3 is TGTGCCAGCACCCCGATTGGACAGGGGGCTTTTACTGAAGCTTTCTTT. As protein: CASTPIGQGAFTEAFF.

CDR3 region: CASSFQDRPGDTQYF. For the CDR3, the DNA is TGCGCCAGCAGCTTTCAGGACAGGCCCGGGGATACGCAGTATTTT. V gene TRBV5-1 combines with J gene TRBJ2-3; 7 bases agree with TRBD1. CDR3 length: 15 amino acids. V dropped 2 bases and J dropped 6; count of bases not matched to a gene: 9. CDR1 SGHRS and CDR2 YFSETQ come from the germline V gene.

The V and J genes are TRBV5-6 and TRBJ2-1, with D perhaps TRBD2 (5 bases). This CDR3 has 15 amino acids. The germline CDR1 and CDR2 sequences are SGHDT and YYEEEE. V was trimmed by 0 bases and J by 0 bases, leaving 7 bases between them. CDR3 sequence: CASSLGGSSYNEQFF. The CDR3 DNA reads as TGTGCCAGCAGCTTGGGAGGGAGCTCCTACAATGAGCAGTTCTTC.

The rearrangement links TRBV19 to TRBJ1-1; unclear D gene. Trimming took off 5 bases at V and 7 bases at J, with 14 bases between the two ends. Germline V gives CDR1 LNHDA, CDR2 SQIVND (reference sequence). The CDR3 is made up of 13 amino acids. CDR3 coding DNA: TGTGCCAGTAGTCGGACTCCCGCCTTTGAAGCTTTCTTT. Amino acids: CASSRTPAFEAFF. Supplemented by reference TRBV19 and TRBJ1-1, the full variable domain reads DGGITQSPKYLFRKEGQNVTLSCEQNLNHDAMYWYRQDPGQGLRLIYYSQIVNDFQKGDIAEGYSVSREKKESFPLTVTSAQKNPTAFYLCASSRTPAFEAFFGQGTRLTVV.

V usage is TRBV7-3 and J usage is TRBJ2-2, with D possibly matching TRBD1 (7 bases). The CDR3 runs 17 residues. Trimming cost V 3 bases and J 2 bases, with 16 bases left between them. Germline V gene lookup returns CDR1 SGHTA and CDR2 FQGTGA. CDR3 sequence (DNA): TGTGCCAGCAGCTTTTCAGGGGGACTGCGAAACACCGGGGAGCTGTTTTTT. Residues: CASSFSGGLRNTGELFF.

This clone has a handful of counts. V and J are TRBV2 and TRBJ2-7; a weak D match, TRBD1 (7 bases). Germline CDR1 reads SNHLY; CDR2 reads FYNNEI. With 5 bases removed from V and 0 bases from J, the gap between germline ends came to 11 bases. This CDR3 region has 14 residues. The CDR3 DNA reads as TGTGCCAGCAGTTACAGGGGACTCTCCTACGAGCAGTACTTC. Amino acid sequence: CASSYRGLSYEQYF.

The genes are TRBV5-4 and TRBJ1-3; D remains unclear. Trimming cost V 1 base and J 0 bases, with 11 bases left between them. Germline V gene sequence: CDR1 SGHNT, CDR2 YYREEE (reference sequence). The CDR3 length is 16 residues. CDR3 protein: CASSLKGGHSGNTIYF. In DNA form, the CDR3 reads TGTGCCAGCAGCTTGAAGGGAGGCCACTCTGGAAACACCATATATTTT. The full variable domain, completed using reference TRBV5-4 and TRBJ1-3, is ETGVTQSPTHLIKTRGQQVTLRCSSQSGHNTVSWYQQALGQGPQFIFQYYREEENGRGNFPPRFSGLQFPNYSSELNVNALELDDSALYLCASSLKGGHSGNTIYFGEGSWLTVV.

The sample holds a few counts of this clone. The chain links TRBV4-1 to TRBJ2-5; D unresolved. Germline CDR1 MGHRA, CDR2 YSYEKL. V dropped 4 bases and J dropped 4 bases, with 16 bases sitting between them. This CDR3 comprises 15 residues. In DNA, the CDR3 is TGCGCCAGCAGCCTCCACCAAGGAACGTTAGAGACCCAGTACTTC. This translates into CASSLHQGTLETQYF.

V gene TRBV9 combines with J gene TRBJ1-2; D uncertain. V lost 0 bases and J lost 4, with 10 bases in between. The germline V gene has CDR1 SGDLS and CDR2 YYNGEE. The CDR3 loop spans 14 amino acids. This chain's CDR3 is CASSVGEGSYGYTF. CDR3 bases: TGTGCCAGCAGCGTAGGTGAGGGCAGCTATGGCTACACCTTC.

The chain recombines TRBV30 with TRBJ2-3; maybe TRBD2 (6 bases). The CDR3 is 13 residues long. Looked up from germline, CDR1 is GTSNPN and CDR2 is SVGIG (reference sequence). V lost 0 bases, J lost 6 bases, and 10 bases lay in between. The CDR3 reads CAWSVGGMDTQYF. CDR3 DNA sequence: TGTGCCTGGAGTGTGGGGGGAATGGATACGCAGTATTTT.

The rearrangement joins TRBV25-1 to TRBJ2-3; a possible D gene is TRBD1 (7 bases). The CDR3 sequence is 16 residues long. Trimming left V 1 base short and J 4 bases short, with 15 bases between. CDR1 and CDR2 (germline): MGHDK, SYGVNS. The CDR3 loop is CASSEFGQGEADTQYF. The DNA of the CDR3 is TGTGCCAGCAGTGAATTTGGGCAGGGGGAGGCAGATACGCAGTATTTT.